This TCR beta chain was sequenced in a study of PD-1 blockade in classical Hodgkin lymphoma. Every patient was affected by relapse after autologous stem cell transplantation, while exposure to brentuximab vedotin was not uniform. Germline-derived CDR1 and CDR2 are MNHEY and SVGAGI. V dropped 2 bases and J dropped 3; count of bases not matched to a gene: 5. There are 15 residues in the CDR3. Sequenced by immunoSEQ multiplex PCR; TCRdb stores in-frame clones only, minus some. The sample shows fewer than 90,000 clones, under 95% of them seen only once. This receptor was taken from a human donor with classical Hodgkin lymphoma. Sequenced material: peripheral blood mononuclear cells (PBMCs), taken at baseline. The V call is TRBV6-5, the J call TRBJ2-3; TRBD1 matches at 7 bases. The DNA for the CDR3 is TGTGCCAGCAGTTACGGGGACAGTCTTACAGATACGCAGTATTTT. Protein sequence: CASSYGDSLTDTQYF.